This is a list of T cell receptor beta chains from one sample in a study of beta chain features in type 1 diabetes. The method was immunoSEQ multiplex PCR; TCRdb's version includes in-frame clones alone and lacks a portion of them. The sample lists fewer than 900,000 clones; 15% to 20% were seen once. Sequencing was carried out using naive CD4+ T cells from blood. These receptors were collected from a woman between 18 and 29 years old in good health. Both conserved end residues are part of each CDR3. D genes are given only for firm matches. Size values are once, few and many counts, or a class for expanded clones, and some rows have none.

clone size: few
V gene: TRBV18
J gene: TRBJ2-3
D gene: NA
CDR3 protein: CASSLYRDADTQYF
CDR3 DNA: TGTGCCAGCTCACTCTACAGGGATGCAGATACGCAGTATTTT

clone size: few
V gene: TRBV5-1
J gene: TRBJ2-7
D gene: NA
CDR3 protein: CASSLASGKSGEQYF
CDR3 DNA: TGCGCCAGCAGCTTGGCGTCAGGGAAATCGGGCGAGCAGTACTTC

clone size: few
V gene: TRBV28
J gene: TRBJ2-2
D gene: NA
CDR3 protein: CASGRDKEATGELFF
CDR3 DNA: TGTGCCAGCGGCCGGGACAAGGAGGCCACCGGGGAGCTGTTTTTT

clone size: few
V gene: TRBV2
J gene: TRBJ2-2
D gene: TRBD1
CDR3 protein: CASRGTGVNTGELFF
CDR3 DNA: TGTGCCAGCAGGGGGACAGGAGTGAACACCGGGGAGCTGTTTTTT

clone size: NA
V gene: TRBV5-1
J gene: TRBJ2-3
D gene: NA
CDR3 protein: CASTTRGGTDTQYF
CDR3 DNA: TGCGCCAGCACCACGAGGGGTGGGACAGATACGCAGTATTTT

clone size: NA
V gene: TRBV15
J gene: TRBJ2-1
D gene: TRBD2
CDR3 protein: CATSRGTSGIGEEQFF
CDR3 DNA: TGTGCCACCAGCAGAGGGACTAGCGGGATTGGGGAGGAGCAGTTCTTC

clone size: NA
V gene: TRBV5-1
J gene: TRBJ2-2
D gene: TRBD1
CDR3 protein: CASSLTTGAGELFF
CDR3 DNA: TGCGCCAGCAGCCTCACGACAGGGGCCGGGGAGCTGTTTTTT

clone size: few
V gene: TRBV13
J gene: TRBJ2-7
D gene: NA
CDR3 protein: CASSLVAASYEQYF
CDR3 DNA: TGTGCCAGCAGCTTAGTGGCTGCTTCCTACGAGCAGTACTTC

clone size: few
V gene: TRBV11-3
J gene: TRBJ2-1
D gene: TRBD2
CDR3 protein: CASSFKTSGSYNEQFF
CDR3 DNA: TGTGCCAGCAGCTTCAAGACTAGCGGCTCCTACAATGAGCAGTTCTTC

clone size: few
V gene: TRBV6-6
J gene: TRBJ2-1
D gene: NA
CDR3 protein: CASTRRQGLGNEQFF
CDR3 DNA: TGTGCCAGCACCCGGCGGCAGGGGTTAGGCAATGAGCAGTTCTTC

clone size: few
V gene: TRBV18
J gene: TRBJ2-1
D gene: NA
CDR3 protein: CASSPLVLAFSYNEQFF
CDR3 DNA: TGTGCCAGCTCACCCCTAGTCCTGGCCTTCTCCTACAATGAGCAGTTCTTC

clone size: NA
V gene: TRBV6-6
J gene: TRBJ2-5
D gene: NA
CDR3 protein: CASSPLGGAQETQYF
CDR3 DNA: TGTGCCAGCAGTCCACTGGGCGGGGCCCAAGAGACCCAGTACTTC

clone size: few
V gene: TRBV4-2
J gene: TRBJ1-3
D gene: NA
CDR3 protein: CASSQITSSGNTIYF
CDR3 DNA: TGTGCCAGCAGCCAGATCACTAGCTCTGGAAACACCATATATTTT

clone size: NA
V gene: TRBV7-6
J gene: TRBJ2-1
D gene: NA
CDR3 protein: CASSLAGSNSHSYNEQFF
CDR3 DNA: TGTGCCAGCAGCTTAGCGGGTAGTAATAGTCACTCCTACAATGAGCAGTTCTTC

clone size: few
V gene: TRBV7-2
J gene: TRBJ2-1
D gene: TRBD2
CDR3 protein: CASSLAPATSGVHNEQFF
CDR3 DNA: TGTGCCAGCAGCTTAGCTCCAGCGACTAGCGGCGTGCACAATGAGCAGTTCTTC

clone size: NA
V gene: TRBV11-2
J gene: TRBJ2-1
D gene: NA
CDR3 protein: CASSLALTSDEQFF
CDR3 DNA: TGTGCCAGCAGCTTAGCGCTAACTTCCGATGAGCAGTTCTTC

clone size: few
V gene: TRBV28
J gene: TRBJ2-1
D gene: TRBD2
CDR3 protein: CASSWVKVAGGAGEQFF
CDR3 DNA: TGTGCCAGCAGCTGGGTGAAGGTAGCGGGAGGGGCGGGTGAGCAGTTCTTC

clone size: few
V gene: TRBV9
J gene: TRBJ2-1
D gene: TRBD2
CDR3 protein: CASSRFSGRTYNEQFF
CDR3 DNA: TGTGCCAGCAGCAGATTTAGCGGGAGAACCTACAATGAGCAGTTCTTC

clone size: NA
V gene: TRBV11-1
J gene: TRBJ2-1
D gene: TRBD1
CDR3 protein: CASSLGTGEQFF
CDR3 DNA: TGTGCCAGCAGCCTGGGGACAGGCGAGCAGTTCTTC

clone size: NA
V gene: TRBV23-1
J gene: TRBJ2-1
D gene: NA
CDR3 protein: CASSQWFGWGGGNEQFF
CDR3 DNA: TGCGCCAGCAGTCAATGGTTTGGGTGGGGAGGCGGAAATGAGCAGTTCTTC

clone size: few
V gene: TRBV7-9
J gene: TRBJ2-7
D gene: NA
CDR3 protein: CASSTGPYGEQYF
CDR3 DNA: TGTGCCAGCAGTACTGGACCTTACGGTGAGCAGTACTTC

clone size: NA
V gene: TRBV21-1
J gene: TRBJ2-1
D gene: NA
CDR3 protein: CASSKGLGTYNEQFF
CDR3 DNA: TGTGCCAGCAGCAAAGGCTTAGGGACGTACAATGAGCAGTTCTTC

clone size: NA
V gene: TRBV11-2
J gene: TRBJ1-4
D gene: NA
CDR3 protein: CASSLDGGKLFF
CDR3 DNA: TGTGCCAGCAGCTTAGATGGGGGAAAACTGTTTTTT

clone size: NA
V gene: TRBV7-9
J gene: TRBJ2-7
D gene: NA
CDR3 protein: CASSLDGGIYEQYF
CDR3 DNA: TGTGCCAGCAGCTTAGACGGGGGAATCTACGAGCAGTACTTC

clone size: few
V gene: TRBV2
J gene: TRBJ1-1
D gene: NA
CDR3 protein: CASSGLQGRTEAFF
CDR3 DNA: TGTGCCAGCAGTGGACTACAGGGAAGGACTGAAGCTTTCTTT

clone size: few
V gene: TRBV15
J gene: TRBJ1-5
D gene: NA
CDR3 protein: CATSRGGTGRNQPQHF
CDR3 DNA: TGTGCCACCAGCAGAGGAGGCACAGGGCGAAATCAGCCCCAGCATTTT

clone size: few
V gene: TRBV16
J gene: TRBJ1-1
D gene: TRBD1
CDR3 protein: CASSLRQGKAEAFF
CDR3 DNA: TGTGCCAGCAGCCTTCGACAGGGGAAGGCTGAAGCTTTCTTT

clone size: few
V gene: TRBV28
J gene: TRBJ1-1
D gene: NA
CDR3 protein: CASSPFVGAGTEAFF
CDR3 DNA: TGTGCCAGCAGCCCTTTCGTGGGGGCTGGGACTGAAGCTTTCTTT

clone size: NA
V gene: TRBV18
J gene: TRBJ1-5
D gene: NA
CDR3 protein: CASSRGRFNQPQHF
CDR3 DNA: TGTGCCAGCTCCCGTGGACGGTTCAATCAGCCCCAGCATTTT

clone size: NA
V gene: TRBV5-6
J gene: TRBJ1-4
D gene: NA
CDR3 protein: CASSFRGANEKLFF
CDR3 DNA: TGTGCCAGCAGCTTCCGTGGAGCTAATGAAAAACTGTTTTTT

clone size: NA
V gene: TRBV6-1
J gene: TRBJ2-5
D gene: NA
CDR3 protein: CASSGYATQYQETQYF
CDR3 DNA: TGTGCCAGCAGTGGTTATGCTACCCAGTACCAAGAGACCCAGTACTTC

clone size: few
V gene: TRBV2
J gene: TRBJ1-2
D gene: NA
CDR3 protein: CANKGVLTNYGYTF
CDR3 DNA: TGTGCCAATAAAGGGGTATTGACCAACTATGGCTACACCTTC

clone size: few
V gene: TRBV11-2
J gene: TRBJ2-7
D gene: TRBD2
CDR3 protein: CASSYLGGRFYEQYF
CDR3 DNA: TGTGCCAGCAGCTACTTAGGCGGGAGGTTCTACGAGCAGTACTTC

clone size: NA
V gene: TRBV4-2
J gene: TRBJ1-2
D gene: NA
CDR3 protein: CASSQDRGYGYTF
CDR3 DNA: TGTGCCAGCAGCCAAGATAGAGGCTATGGCTACACCTTC

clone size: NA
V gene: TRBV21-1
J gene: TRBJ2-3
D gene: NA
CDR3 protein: CASSKWGTGGDTDTQYF
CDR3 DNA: TGTGCCAGCAGCAAATGGGGGACAGGGGGAGACACAGATACGCAGTATTTT

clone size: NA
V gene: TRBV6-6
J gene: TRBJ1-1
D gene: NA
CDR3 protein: CASSLNRETEAFF
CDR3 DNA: TGTGCCAGCAGCCTAAACAGGGAGACTGAAGCTTTCTTT

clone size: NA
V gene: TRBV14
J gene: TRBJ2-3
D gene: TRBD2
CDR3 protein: CASSQYISLAGRDTQYF
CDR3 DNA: TGTGCCAGCAGCCAATATATCTCGCTAGCGGGTAGAGATACGCAGTATTTT

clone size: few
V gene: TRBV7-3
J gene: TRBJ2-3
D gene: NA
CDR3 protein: CASSSSGYTDTQYF
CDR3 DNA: TGTGCCAGCAGCTCAAGTGGGTACACAGATACGCAGTATTTT

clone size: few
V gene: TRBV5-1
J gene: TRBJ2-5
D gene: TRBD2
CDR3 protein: CASSLGLAGVGPYQETQYF
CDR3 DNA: TGCGCCAGCAGCTTGGGGCTAGCGGGAGTGGGCCCGTACCAAGAGACCCAGTACTTC

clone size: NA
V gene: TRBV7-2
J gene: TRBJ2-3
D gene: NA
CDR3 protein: CASSLEAYYTDTQYF
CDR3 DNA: TGTGCCAGCAGCTTAGAAGCTTACTACACAGATACGCAGTATTTT

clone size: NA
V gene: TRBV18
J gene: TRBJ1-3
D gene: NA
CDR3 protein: CASSPQSSGNTIYF
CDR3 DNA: TGTGCCAGCTCACCTCAAAGCTCTGGAAACACCATATATTTT

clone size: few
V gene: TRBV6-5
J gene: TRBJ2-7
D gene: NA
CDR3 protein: CASSYSISLGSEQYF
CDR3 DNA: TGTGCCAGCAGTTACTCGATCTCACTGGGGAGCGAGCAGTACTTC

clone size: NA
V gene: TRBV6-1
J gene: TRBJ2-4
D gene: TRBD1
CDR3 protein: CASSERQGGLAKNIQYF
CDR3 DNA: TGTGCCAGCAGTGAGCGACAGGGCGGCCTAGCCAAAAACATTCAGTACTTC

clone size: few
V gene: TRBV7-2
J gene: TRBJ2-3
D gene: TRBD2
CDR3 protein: CASSLERAGVSDTQYF
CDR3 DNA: TGTGCCAGCAGCCTCGAGCGGGCGGGAGTCTCAGATACGCAGTATTTT

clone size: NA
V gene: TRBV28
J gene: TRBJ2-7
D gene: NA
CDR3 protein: CASTSSSYEQYF
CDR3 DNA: TGTGCCAGCACAAGTAGCTCCTACGAGCAGTACTTC

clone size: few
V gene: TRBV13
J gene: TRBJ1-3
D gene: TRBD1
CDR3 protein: CASSLGDRTGNTIYF
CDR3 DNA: TGTGCCAGCAGCTTAGGGGACAGGACTGGAAACACCATATATTTT

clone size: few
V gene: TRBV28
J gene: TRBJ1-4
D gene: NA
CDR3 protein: CASSSRQGLRKLFF
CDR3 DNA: TGTGCCAGCAGTTCTCGGCAGGGGTTGAGAAAACTGTTTTTT

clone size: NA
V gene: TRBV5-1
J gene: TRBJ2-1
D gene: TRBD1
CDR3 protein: CASSLGTGGNEQFF
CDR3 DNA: TGCGCCAGCAGCTTGGGGACAGGGGGAAATGAGCAGTTCTTC

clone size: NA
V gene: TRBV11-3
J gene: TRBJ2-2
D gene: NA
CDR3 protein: CASSLSPNTGELFF
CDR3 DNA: TGTGCCAGCAGCTTAAGCCCTAACACCGGGGAGCTGTTTTTT

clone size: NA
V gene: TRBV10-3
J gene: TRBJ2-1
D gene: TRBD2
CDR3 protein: CAISGPSGRSNEQFF
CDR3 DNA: TGTGCCATCAGTGGGCCTAGCGGGAGAAGCAATGAGCAGTTCTTC

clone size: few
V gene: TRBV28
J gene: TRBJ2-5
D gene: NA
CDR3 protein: CASRTGTVQETQYF
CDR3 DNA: TGTGCCAGCAGGACCGGGACTGTCCAAGAGACCCAGTACTTC

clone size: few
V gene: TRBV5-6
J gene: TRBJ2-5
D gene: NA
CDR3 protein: CASRLRTGLSRQETQYF
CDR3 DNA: TGTGCCAGCAGACTCCGAACAGGGCTGAGTCGGCAAGAGACCCAGTACTTC

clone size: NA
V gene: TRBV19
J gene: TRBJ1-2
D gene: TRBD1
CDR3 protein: CASRPGQHYGYTF
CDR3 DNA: TGTGCCAGTAGACCGGGACAGCACTATGGCTACACCTTC

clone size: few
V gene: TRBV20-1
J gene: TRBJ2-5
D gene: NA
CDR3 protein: CSAARQETQYF
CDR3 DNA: TGCAGTGCCGCCCGACAAGAGACCCAGTACTTC